This TCR beta chain was sequenced during a study of blood T cell repertoires in COVID-19. Some clones are missing from TCRdb's copy, which holds only in-frame ones; the method was immunoSEQ multiplex PCR. The sample has about 230,000 clones, over 75% seen once. Followed over time, Seattle patients had been enrolled while infection was active. Sequencing was carried out using peripheral blood. This TCR derives from a man aged 50 or older with COVID-19, enrolled during active disease.

In nucleotides, the CDR3 is TGTGCCAGCAGCTTTCCCGGCAGGGGCACTGAAGCTTTCTTT. It codes for CASSFPGRGTEAFF. The chain combines TRBV7-2 with TRBJ1-1; D is possibly TRBD1 (6 bases). Trimming removed 3 bases from V and 4 bases from J, with 12 bases in between. The CDR3 is made up of 14 amino acids. CDR1 SGHTA and CDR2 FQGNSA come from the germline V gene. Drawing the rest from reference TRBV7-2 and TRBJ1-1, the complete variable domain is GAGVSQSPSNKVTEKGKDVELRCDPISGHTALYWYRQSLGQGLEFLIYFQGNSAPDKSGLPSDRFSAERTGGSVSTLTIQRTQQEDSAVYLCASSFPGRGTEAFFGQGTRLTVV.